The rows below give T cell receptor beta chains drawn from one sample of a study of blood T cell repertoires in COVID-19. Measured with immunoSEQ multiplex PCR; TCRdb has only the in-frame clones, and not every one. The table lists some 220,000 clones, nearly 90% of them singletons, with roughly 12% in the top ten. The sample consisted of peripheral blood. These receptors were collected from a woman younger than 35 who had recovered from COVID-19. Each CDR3 is given with its conserved first and last residue. The order of the fields is clone size, J gene, D gene, V gene, CDR3 protein, CDR3 DNA. D genes are given only for firm matches. Part of the rows lack a size; the others show once, few, many or a class for expanded clones.

abundance: .; j_gene: TRBJ1-3; d_gene: .; v_gene: TRBV2; CDR3aa: CASSEAVGFGNTIYF; CDR3nt: TGTGCCAGCAGTGAAGCGGTCGGGTTTGGAAACACCATATATTTT
abundance: .; j_gene: TRBJ1-1; d_gene: .; v_gene: TRBV6-5; CDR3aa: CASSYSAGLGTEAFF; CDR3nt: TGTGCCAGCAGTTACTCGGCAGGGCTGGGAACTGAAGCTTTCTTT
abundance: .; j_gene: TRBJ2-1; d_gene: TRBD1; v_gene: TRBV9; CDR3aa: CASSLDLGTGGNEQFF; CDR3nt: TGTGCCAGCAGCCTAGACTTGGGGACAGGGGGCAATGAGCAGTTCTTC
abundance: .; j_gene: TRBJ2-7; d_gene: TRBD2; v_gene: TRBV11-2; CDR3aa: CASSLARREVNEQYF; CDR3nt: TGTGCCAGCAGCTTAGCGAGGCGGGAGGTTAACGAGCAGTACTTC
abundance: once; j_gene: TRBJ2-6; d_gene: .; v_gene: TRBV19; CDR3aa: CASSMYRDSGANVLTF; CDR3nt: TGTGCCAGTAGTATGTACAGGGACTCTGGGGCCAACGTCCTGACTTTC
abundance: .; j_gene: TRBJ2-2; d_gene: .; v_gene: TRBV28; CDR3aa: CASSLITRSTGELFF; CDR3nt: TGTGCCAGCAGTTTGATAACACGATCCACCGGGGAGCTGTTTTTT
abundance: .; j_gene: TRBJ2-2; d_gene: TRBD2; v_gene: TRBV5-1; CDR3aa: CASRALASGELFF; CDR3nt: TGCGCCAGCAGGGCACTAGCGAGCGGGGAGCTGTTTTTT
abundance: .; j_gene: TRBJ1-5; d_gene: TRBD1; v_gene: TRBV2; CDR3aa: CASTRDRNYNQPQHF; CDR3nt: TGTGCCAGCACCCGGGACAGGAATTACAATCAGCCCCAGCATTTT
abundance: .; j_gene: TRBJ2-7; d_gene: TRBD1; v_gene: TRBV13; CDR3aa: CASSLGGGQGVYEQYF; CDR3nt: TGTGCCAGCAGCTTAGGTGGGGGACAGGGGGTATACGAGCAGTACTTC
abundance: .; j_gene: TRBJ1-5; d_gene: .; v_gene: TRBV7-9; CDR3aa: CASSLGSGSNQPQHF; CDR3nt: TGTGCCAGCAGCTTAGGGTCAGGGAGCAATCAGCCCCAGCATTTT
abundance: once; j_gene: TRBJ1-6; d_gene: .; v_gene: TRBV11-2; CDR3aa: CASSLGRPLNSPLHF; CDR3nt: TGTGCCAGCAGCTTAGGGAGACCATTAAATTCACCCCTCCACTTT
abundance: .; j_gene: TRBJ2-1; d_gene: TRBD2; v_gene: TRBV10-3; CDR3aa: CAIRGLAVTSEQFF; CDR3nt: TGTGCCATCAGAGGACTAGCGGTTACGAGTGAGCAGTTCTTC
abundance: once; j_gene: TRBJ1-1; d_gene: .; v_gene: TRBV7-6; CDR3aa: CASAQGNTEAFF; CDR3nt: TGTGCCAGCGCACAGGGGAACACTGAAGCTTTCTTT
abundance: medium-sized; j_gene: TRBJ2-5; d_gene: TRBD2; v_gene: TRBV6-4; CDR3aa: CASSERAGAQETQYF; CDR3nt: TGTGCCAGCAGTGAAAGAGCGGGAGCCCAAGAGACCCAGTACTTC
abundance: few; j_gene: TRBJ1-2; d_gene: .; v_gene: TRBV2; CDR3aa: CASTTDKPADGYTF; CDR3nt: TGTGCCAGCACTACGGACAAGCCTGCTGATGGCTACACCTTC
abundance: .; j_gene: TRBJ2-1; d_gene: .; v_gene: TRBV9; CDR3aa: CASSVRSITHSSYNEQFF; CDR3nt: TGTGCCAGCAGCGTACGATCGATAACTCATTCCTCCTACAATGAGCAGTTCTTC
abundance: .; j_gene: TRBJ2-2; d_gene: TRBD2; v_gene: TRBV27; CDR3aa: CASERGGELFF; CDR3nt: TGTGCCAGCGAGCGGGGCGGGGAGCTGTTTTTT
abundance: once; j_gene: TRBJ2-1; d_gene: TRBD1; v_gene: TRBV19; CDR3aa: CASSIAGGLNNEQFF; CDR3nt: TGTGCCAGTAGTATAGCAGGGGGCTTGAATAATGAGCAGTTCTTC
abundance: few; j_gene: TRBJ1-1; d_gene: .; v_gene: TRBV19; CDR3aa: CASSIGGALGTEAFF; CDR3nt: TGTGCCAGTAGTATTGGTGGGGCCCTGGGGACTGAAGCTTTCTTT
abundance: .; j_gene: TRBJ2-4; d_gene: .; v_gene: TRBV3-1/TRBV3-2; CDR3aa: CASSPLGLLEDIQYF; CDR3nt: TGTGCCAGCAGCCCCCTGGGACTTTTGGAGGACATTCAGTACTTC
abundance: .; j_gene: TRBJ1-2; d_gene: .; v_gene: TRBV7-3; CDR3aa: CASSLRAGELYGYTF; CDR3nt: TGTGCCAGCAGCTTACGCGCAGGGGAATTATATGGCTACACCTTC
abundance: .; j_gene: TRBJ1-2; d_gene: .; v_gene: TRBV10-3; CDR3aa: CAISDRTGGDDYGYTF; CDR3nt: TGTGCCATCAGTGACCGTACAGGAGGGGATGACTATGGCTACACCTTC
abundance: .; j_gene: TRBJ2-7; d_gene: TRBD1; v_gene: TRBV13; CDR3aa: CASSLLGTGIYEQYF; CDR3nt: TGTGCCAGCAGCTTATTGGGGACAGGGATCTACGAGCAGTACTTC
abundance: .; j_gene: TRBJ1-1; d_gene: TRBD1; v_gene: TRBV11-2; CDR3aa: CASSLGTGRGSTEAFF; CDR3nt: TGTGCCAGCAGCCTAGGGACAGGGAGGGGTAGCACTGAAGCTTTCTTT
abundance: .; j_gene: TRBJ2-1; d_gene: TRBD2; v_gene: TRBV4-3; CDR3aa: CASSQDMGTSGSNEQFF; CDR3nt: TGCGCCAGCAGCCAAGACATGGGGACTAGCGGGAGTAATGAGCAGTTCTTC
abundance: .; j_gene: TRBJ1-4; d_gene: TRBD1; v_gene: TRBV7-9; CDR3aa: CASSFTGAGSEKLFF; CDR3nt: TGTGCCAGCAGCTTTACAGGGGCGGGAAGTGAAAAACTGTTTTTT
abundance: .; j_gene: TRBJ1-2; d_gene: .; v_gene: TRBV9; CDR3aa: CASSETGNGYTF; CDR3nt: TGTGCCAGCAGCGAAACAGGGAACGGCTACACCTTC
abundance: .; j_gene: TRBJ1-4; d_gene: .; v_gene: TRBV30; CDR3aa: CAWSVGGTSEKLFF; CDR3nt: TGTGCCTGGAGTGTAGGTGGGACATCTGAAAAACTGTTTTTT
abundance: .; j_gene: TRBJ1-2; d_gene: TRBD1; v_gene: TRBV14; CDR3aa: CASSQLDRGLSYTF; CDR3nt: TGTGCCAGCAGCCAACTGGACAGGGGGCTGAGCTACACCTTC
abundance: .; j_gene: TRBJ1-6; d_gene: TRBD1; v_gene: TRBV7-2; CDR3aa: CASSLGFTGGGSPLHF; CDR3nt: TGTGCCAGCAGCTTAGGATTCACAGGGGGGGGGTCACCCCTCCACTTT
abundance: .; j_gene: TRBJ1-2; d_gene: TRBD1; v_gene: TRBV29-1; CDR3aa: CSGQGDYGYTF; CDR3nt: TGCAGCGGACAGGGTGACTATGGCTACACCTTC
abundance: .; j_gene: TRBJ1-4; d_gene: TRBD1; v_gene: TRBV7-9; CDR3aa: CASSSSGQGAGEKLFF; CDR3nt: TGTGCCAGCAGCTCCTCGGGACAGGGGGCCGGGGAAAAACTGTTTTTT
abundance: .; j_gene: TRBJ2-1; d_gene: TRBD2; v_gene: TRBV18; CDR3aa: CASSPRSGSVYNEQFF; CDR3nt: TGTGCCAGCTCACCACGTAGCGGGAGTGTGTACAATGAGCAGTTCTTC
abundance: .; j_gene: TRBJ1-2; d_gene: .; v_gene: TRBV10-3; CDR3aa: CAASRSNYGYTF; CDR3nt: TGTGCCGCTTCTAGGTCTAACTATGGCTACACCTTC
abundance: once; j_gene: TRBJ2-1; d_gene: TRBD2; v_gene: TRBV6-2/TRBV6-3; CDR3aa: CASSYPGTSEHNEQFF; CDR3nt: TGTGCCAGCAGTTACCCCGGGACTAGCGAACACAATGAGCAGTTCTTC
abundance: .; j_gene: TRBJ2-7; d_gene: TRBD2; v_gene: TRBV6-5; CDR3aa: CASSSSGSVNEQYF; CDR3nt: TGTGCCAGCAGCTCCAGCGGGAGTGTCAACGAGCAGTACTTC
abundance: .; j_gene: TRBJ2-1; d_gene: TRBD2; v_gene: TRBV5-1; CDR3aa: CASSLLLAGGTATRRFF; CDR3nt: TGCGCCAGCAGCCTACTACTAGCGGGAGGAACAGCTACTAGACGGTTCTTC
abundance: .; j_gene: TRBJ2-1; d_gene: .; v_gene: TRBV6-1; CDR3aa: CASSERGGSYNEQFF; CDR3nt: TGTGCCAGCAGTGAACGGGGTGGGTCCTACAATGAGCAGTTCTTC
abundance: .; j_gene: TRBJ2-2; d_gene: .; v_gene: TRBV5-6; CDR3aa: CASSLKSIGLNTGELFF; CDR3nt: TGTGCCAGCAGCTTGAAGTCTATCGGGTTGAACACCGGGGAGCTGTTTTTT
abundance: .; j_gene: TRBJ2-7; d_gene: .; v_gene: TRBV30; CDR3aa: CAWEGFRNEQYF; CDR3nt: TGTGCCTGGGAGGGGTTTAGGAACGAGCAGTACTTC
abundance: few; j_gene: TRBJ1-2; d_gene: TRBD1; v_gene: TRBV6-1; CDR3aa: CASSDDRDIYGYTF; CDR3nt: TGTGCCAGCAGTGATGACAGGGATATCTATGGCTACACCTTC
abundance: once; j_gene: TRBJ2-7; d_gene: .; v_gene: TRBV7-3; CDR3aa: CASSLALGEQYF; CDR3nt: TGTGCCAGCAGCTTAGCCCTCGGCGAGCAGTACTTC
abundance: .; j_gene: TRBJ1-2; d_gene: TRBD1; v_gene: TRBV28; CDR3aa: CASRVGQGLGDGYTF; CDR3nt: TGTGCCAGCAGGGTGGGACAGGGCCTCGGGGATGGCTACACCTTC
abundance: .; j_gene: TRBJ1-2; d_gene: .; v_gene: TRBV4-3; CDR3aa: CASSLKTGLSGYGYTF; CDR3nt: TGCGCCAGCAGCCTTAAAACAGGGTTGTCGGGCTATGGCTACACCTTC
abundance: .; j_gene: TRBJ2-3; d_gene: .; v_gene: TRBV4-1; CDR3aa: CASSQAGLVPDTQYF; CDR3nt: TGCGCCAGCAGCCAAGCGGGACTTGTTCCAGATACGCAGTATTTT